This is a list of T cell receptor beta chains from one sample in a study of cytomegalovirus exposure and HLA in healthy donors. Using immunoSEQ multiplex PCR, the repertoire was profiled, and TCRdb retains in-frame clones only, with some absent. The sample lists over 150,000 clones, around 82% seen once, with roughly 13% in the top ten. Material: PBMCs. These receptors were collected from a woman aged 50 to 65 in good health and CMV-seropositive. CDR3s include the opening cysteine and the closing phenylalanine or tryptophan. The D gene is left open where the match is weak. Clone size is given for some rows only: seen once, a few or many times, or a class if the clone is expanded.

abundance	d_gene	v_gene	j_gene	CDR3aa	CDR3nt
.	.	TRBV6-5	TRBJ2-7	CASSYSPQGFSYEQYF	TGTGCCAGCAGTTACTCACCCCAGGGGTTCTCCTACGAGCAGTACTTC
.	.	TRBV29-1	TRBJ1-2	CSVGGSMNGYTF	TGCAGCGTTGGCGGCAGCATGAATGGCTACACCTTC
.	.	TRBV9	TRBJ2-2	CASHRGQTLSGELFF	TGTGCCAGCCATCGTGGGCAGACCTTATCCGGGGAGCTGTTTTTT
.	.	TRBV9	TRBJ1-5	CASSPGGDQPQHF	TGTGCCAGCAGCCCGGGGGGGGACCAGCCCCAGCATTTT
.	.	TRBV5-1	TRBJ2-2	CASSSRTGQTGELFF	TGCGCCAGCAGCTCGAGAACAGGTCAGACCGGGGAGCTGTTTTTT
.	.	TRBV6-1	TRBJ1-3	CASIQGSGNTIYF	TGTGCCAGCATTCAGGGCTCTGGAAACACCATATATTTT
.	TRBD2	TRBV6-1	TRBJ2-7	CASQPGLAVSYEQYF	TGTGCCAGTCAACCAGGACTAGCGGTTTCCTACGAGCAGTACTTC
.	.	TRBV5-6	TRBJ1-5	CAGSWRGGGGNRNQPQHF	TGTGCCGGCAGCTGGAGGGGCGGGGGCGGAAATCGCAATCAGCCCCAGCATTTT
.	.	TRBV4-2	TRBJ2-7	CASSQAFGTHYEQYF	TGTGCCAGCAGCCAGGCCTTTGGGACACACTACGAGCAGTACTTC
.	.	TRBV18	TRBJ2-7	CASSDGQTYEQYF	TGTGCCAGCTCAGACGGACAGACCTACGAGCAGTACTTC
.	.	TRBV19	TRBJ1-6	CASRGGGNSPLHF	TGTGCCTCCCGGGGAGGGGGGAATTCACCCCTCCACTTT
.	.	TRBV6-1	TRBJ2-7	CASKRAGDNEQYF	TGTGCCAGTAAAAGGGCAGGGGACAACGAGCAGTACTTC
.	TRBD1	TRBV27	TRBJ2-7	CASSLGTGRTYEQYF	TGTGCCAGCAGTTTAGGGACAGGGAGGACCTACGAGCAGTACTTC
.	TRBD1	TRBV5-1	TRBJ1-1	CASSFGTGGPNTEAFF	TGCGCCAGCAGCTTCGGGACAGGGGGACCCAACACTGAAGCTTTCTTT
few	.	TRBV6-4	TRBJ1-6	CASSVKEGDNSPLHF	TGTGCCAGCAGTGTAAAGGAGGGCGATAATTCACCCCTCCACTTT
.	.	TRBV6-6	TRBJ1-5	CASRRTVGDQPQHF	TGTGCCAGCAGACGGACAGTAGGCGATCAGCCCCAGCATTTT
.	TRBD2	TRBV6-5	TRBJ2-1	CASTLAGGYNEQFF	TGTGCCAGCACTCTAGCGGGGGGTTACAATGAGCAGTTCTTC
.	.	TRBV5-4	TRBJ2-7	CASSLGLDEQYF	TGTGCCAGCAGCTTGGGGCTGGACGAGCAGTACTTC
.	.	TRBV19	TRBJ1-5	CASHKTAKSNQPQHF	TGTGCCAGTCATAAGACAGCTAAATCTAATCAGCCCCAGCATTTT
.	TRBD2	TRBV27	TRBJ2-7	CASSSIGPSGSYEQYF	TGTGCCAGCAGCTCGATTGGCCCTAGCGGCTCCTACGAGCAGTACTTC
.	.	TRBV30	TRBJ1-2	CAWTELNYGYTF	TGTGCCTGGACTGAGCTAAACTATGGCTACACCTTC
.	TRBD1	TRBV7-2	TRBJ2-5	CASSQGAWETQYF	TGTGCCAGCAGCCAGGGGGCCTGGGAGACCCAGTACTTC
once	.	TRBV5-1	TRBJ2-7	CASSLEFPGLLYEQYF	TGCGCCAGCAGCCTAGAATTTCCGGGACTCCTCTACGAGCAGTACTTC
.	TRBD2	TRBV5-1	TRBJ2-5	CASSFSSAGLGIGETQYF	TGCGCCAGCAGCTTCTCATCAGCGGGGTTGGGAATTGGAGAGACCCAGTACTTC
.	TRBD2	TRBV5-4	TRBJ2-3	CASSLTGGADTQYF	TGTGCCAGCAGTTTGACGGGGGGGGCGGATACGCAGTATTTT
.	.	TRBV6-5	TRBJ1-3	CASSQQGRSGNTIYF	TGTGCCAGCAGCCAACAGGGAAGGTCTGGAAACACCATATATTTT
.	.	TRBV5-1	TRBJ1-2	CASSSTTSNYGYTF	TGCGCCAGCAGCTCAACTACATCTAACTATGGCTACACCTTC
.	TRBD1	TRBV9	TRBJ2-7	CASSVAPTGVGYEQYF	TGTGCCAGCAGCGTAGCCCCTACAGGGGTAGGCTACGAGCAGTACTTC
.	.	TRBV1	TRBJ1-1	CTSSPRRGYTEAFF	TGCACCAGCAGCCCCCGTCGGGGGTACACTGAAGCTTTCTTT
.	TRBD1	TRBV6-6	TRBJ1-5	CASNGQEGQPQHF	TGTGCCAGCAACGGACAGGAGGGCCAGCCCCAGCATTTT
.	.	TRBV15	TRBJ2-1	CATSLGAYNEQFF	TGTGCCACCAGCCTGGGAGCTTACAATGAGCAGTTCTTC
once	.	TRBV7-9	TRBJ1-2	CASSLDERTGYTF	TGTGCCAGCAGCTTAGATGAGCGGACCGGCTACACCTTC
few	.	TRBV11-2	TRBJ1-1	CASSPPVRVEAFF	TGTGCCAGCAGCCCCCCCGTCAGGGTAGAAGCTTTCTTT
.	.	TRBV6-6	TRBJ2-5	CASSYSLLQETQYF	TGTGCCAGCAGTTACTCACTTCTCCAAGAGACCCAGTACTTC
.	.	TRBV10-2	TRBJ1-6	CASGLQDPNNSPLHF	TGCGCCAGCGGGTTACAGGACCCTAATAATTCACCCCTCCACTTT
.	TRBD2	TRBV5-1	TRBJ2-7	CASSLGRGGIYEQYF	TGCGCCAGCAGCTTGGGACGGGGGGGCATATACGAGCAGTACTTC
once	TRBD2	TRBV7-3	TRBJ2-2	CASSLVLAGAIGELFF	TGTGCCAGCAGCTTAGTCCTAGCGGGGGCGATCGGGGAGCTGTTTTTT
.	TRBD1	TRBV10-3	TRBJ1-4	CAISGDRGATNEKLFF	TGTGCCATCAGTGGGGACAGGGGGGCAACTAATGAAAAACTGTTTTTT
few	TRBD1	TRBV6-5	TRBJ1-2	CASGQGGDGYTF	TGTGCCAGCGGACAGGGCGGCGATGGCTACACCTTC
.	.	TRBV6-5	TRBJ1-6	CASSRLGRAYSPLHF	TGTGCCAGCAGCCGCCTGGGCAGGGCTTATTCACCCCTCCACTTT
few	.	TRBV27	TRBJ1-1	CASSLGASNTEAFF	TGTGCCAGCAGTTTGGGGGCTTCGAACACTGAAGCTTTCTTT
.	.	TRBV7-9	TRBJ1-5	CASSLRGGPSNQPQHF	TGTGCCAGCAGCTTACGGGGGGGCCCTAGCAATCAGCCCCAGCATTTT
.	TRBD1	TRBV5-6	TRBJ1-2	CASSAGTGLDGYTF	TGTGCCAGCAGTGCTGGGACAGGGTTAGATGGCTACACCTTC
.	.	TRBV6-1	TRBJ2-7	CASSELGGGDPYEQYF	TGTGCCAGCAGTGAGCTTGGGGGGGGCGACCCCTACGAGCAGTACTTC
.	.	TRBV11-2	TRBJ1-3	CASSSSGAGNTIYF	TGTGCCAGCAGCTCTTCAGGGGCTGGAAACACCATATATTTT
.	TRBD1	TRBV6-1	TRBJ1-5	CASSERGGASNQPQHF	TGTGCCAGCAGTGAGAGAGGGGGCGCAAGCAATCAGCCCCAGCATTTT
.	.	TRBV27	TRBJ2-5	CASSAGYYQETQYF	TGTGCCAGCAGCGCAGGGTACTACCAAGAGACCCAGTACTTC